These 20 T cell receptor beta chains were all obtained from the same sample, sequenced in a study of T cells in Graves' hyperthyroidism and ophthalmopathy. Amplified TCR beta CDR3 regions derived from RNA transcripts. With the HTBI primer set, the TCR CDR3 went through a first round of RT-PCR. TCRdb used MiXCR to reprocess the multiplex PCR reads, holding one entry per CDR3 protein. The top ten hold about 9.4% of the sample, which has about 700,000 distinct CDR3 sequences, 14% seen once. Material for sequencing was blood. These TCRs come from a woman under 30 with Graves' hyperthyroidism.

This clonotype was recorded at least ten times. This chain connects TRBV5-5 to TRBJ1-1, with 10 bases that match TRBD1. The CDR3 covers 14 residues. V dropped 4 bases and J dropped 7; count of bases not matched to a gene: 7. Germline CDR1 reads SGHKS; CDR2 reads YYEKEE (reference sequence). The CDR3 here is CASSADRGSSEAFF. CDR3 DNA sequence: TGTGCCAGCAGCGCGGACAGGGGGAGCAGTGAAGCTTTCTTT.

Concerning this clonotype itself: This may be a read error: a much more frequent sequence differs by one nucleotide. The V and J genes are TRBV7-3 and TRBJ2-5, with 10 bases lining up with TRBD2. This CDR3 has 16 residues. The V segment lost 7 bases and the J segment 5 bases; nucleotides outside the gene matches: 13. CDR1 and CDR2 (germline): SGHTA, FQGTGA. The CDR3 protein is CASIPVAGGQAETQYF. The DNA of the CDR3 is TGTGCCAGCATCCCGGTAGCGGGAGGCCAGGCGGAGACCCAGTACTTC.

This clonotype has only a few counts. The V gene is TRBV6-2 or TRBV6-3, the J gene TRBJ1-1; D is perhaps TRBD1 (5 bases). V lost 7 bases and J lost 1, with 13 bases in between. Germline assignment: CDR1 MNHEY and CDR2 SVGEGT. The CDR3 loop spans 14 amino acids. CDR3 amino acids: CASTKRQTNTEAFF. CDR3 bases: TGTGCCAGCACCAAGAGACAGACGAACACTGAAGCTTTCTTT.

The sample holds many counts of this clonotype. The rearrangement joins TRBV12-3 or TRBV12-4 to TRBJ1-2; D call uncertain. Trimming cost V 1 base and J 4 bases, with 13 bases left between them. The CDR3 consists of 15 residues. CDR3 sequence reads: CASSLGPKGPYGYTF. The CDR3 DNA reads as TGTGCCAGCAGTTTAGGACCGAAAGGACCCTATGGCTACACCTTC.

This clonotype was recorded many times. The rearrangement joins TRBV30 to TRBJ1-1; a possible D gene is TRBD1 (5 bases). The CDR3 extends over 14 amino acids. Trimming shortened V by 1 base and J by 5 bases, and 14 bases separated the two germline ends. In germline, CDR1 is GTSNPN, CDR2 SVGIG (reference sequence). The CDR3, as DNA: TGTGCCTGGAGTGAACCCGCTTGGGGGACTGAAGCTTTCTTT. Its translation is CAWSEPAWGTEAFF.

Comment on this clonotype: Being one base from a much bigger clone, this may be a read error. The chain couples TRBV10-3 to TRBJ2-1, with no clear D. The end of the DNA fits TRBJ2-7 better, so the J call may be wrong. The CDR3 is 17 amino acids. Germline V CDR1 and CDR2: ENHRY, SYGVKD. In DNA, the CDR3 is TGTGCCATCAGTGAGACATACCCGGGTCCCCCCTACAATGAGCAGTACTTC. Translation gives CAISETYPGPPYNEQYF.

This clonotype was detected ten times or more. V gene TRBV7-2 combines with J gene TRBJ2-3; perhaps TRBD2 as D (6 bases). Trimming removed 5 bases at V and 6 bases at J, with 15 bases between. The CDR3 has 14 amino acids. In germline, CDR1 is SGHTA, CDR2 FQGNSA. DNA for the CDR3: TGTGCCAGCAGCCGACTGACTAGTTACGATACGCAGTATTTT. Amino acids: CASSRLTSYDTQYF. Together with reference TRBV7-2 and TRBJ2-3, the CDR3 gives the full variable domain: GAGVSQSPSNKVTEKGKDVELRCDPISGHTALYWYRQSLGQGLEFLIYFQGNSAPDKSGLPSDRFSAERTGGSVSTLTIQRTQQEDSAVYLCASSRLTSYDTQYFGPGTRLTVL.

This clonotype turned up a few times. J is TRBJ1-1 and V is TRBV6-1; 7 bases line up with TRBD1. Germline CDR1 is MNHNS and CDR2 is SASEGT. Trimming cost V 6 bases and J 1 base; bases outside gene matches: 5. The CDR3 length is 14 residues. The CDR3, as DNA: TGTGCCAGCAGCTGGACAGGTCAGAACACTGAAGCTTTCTTT. Amino acid sequence: CASSWTGQNTEAFF.

The chain joins TRBV5-1 to TRBJ2-7; TRBD2 matches 8 bases. The closer fit of TRBJ2-1 to the DNA end suggests the J call may be wrong. The CDR3 is 14 amino acids. CDR1 SGHRS and CDR2 YFSETQ come from the germline V gene. CDR3 nucleotide sequence: TGCGCCAGCAGCTTGGGGAGCGGGAGCTACGAGCAGTTCTTC. Translating gives CASSLGSGSYEQFF.

This clonotype was counted ten times or more. The rearrangement links TRBV2 to TRBJ2-7; TRBD1 matches 8 bases. V was clipped by 6 bases and J by 6 bases; unmatched bases: 22. This CDR3 has 18 residues. CDR1 SNHLY and CDR2 FYNNEI come from the germline V gene. In DNA, the CDR3 is TGTGCCAGCAGATGGACAGGGACGTCCGACGGGTACACCGCCGAGCAGTACTTC. This sequence encodes CASRWTGTSDGYTAEQYF.

The rearrangement links TRBV6-5 to TRBJ2-7; D gene unclear. The ends were cut back, 4 bases at V and 6 bases at J, with 16 bases in the middle. The CDR3 runs 14 residues. The germline V gene encodes CDR1 MNHEY and CDR2 SVGAGI. CDR3 nucleotide sequence: TGTGCCAGCAGTTCCGCACCGAGAGCGACCGAGCAGTACTTC. Its protein is CASSSAPRATEQYF.

The rearrangement joins TRBV7-2 to TRBJ2-3; maybe TRBD2 (7 bases). From germline, CDR1 is SGHTA and CDR2 FQGNSA. The CDR3 contains 18 residues. The germline V and J ends were trimmed by 3 bases and 2 bases, with 21 bases remaining between them. CDR3 in DNA: TGTGCCAGCAGCTTCCCGATTTGGGAGGGGGACTACACAGATACGCAGTATTTT. It yields the protein CASSFPIWEGDYTDTQYF.

This clonotype was found many times. The chain carries TRBV6-2 or TRBV6-3 and TRBJ1-1; possible D gene TRBD1, 5 bases. The CDR3 loop spans 12 amino acids. CDR1 MNHEY and CDR2 SVGEGT come from the germline V gene. With 8 bases removed from V and 3 bases from J, the gap between germline ends came to 10 bases. Here the CDR3 reads CASGTSYTEAFF. CDR3 nucleotides: TGTGCCAGCGGGACGTCCTACACTGAAGCTTTCTTT.

The CDR3 DNA follows: TGCGCCAGCAGCTTGGAGGGAGTCCGGAACATTCAGTACTTC. It translates to CASSLEGVRNIQYF. This chain links TRBV5-1 with TRBJ2-4, with a tentative D call TRBD2 (5 bases). CDR3 length: 14 amino acids. The germline V and J ends were trimmed by 0 bases and 7 bases, with 11 bases remaining between them. Germline V gene lookup returns CDR1 SGHRS and CDR2 YFSETQ.

This clonotype occurred many times. V is TRBV20-1 and J is TRBJ2-3; D call uncertain. The CDR3 is 14 residues long. The germline gives CDR1 DFQATT, CDR2 SNEGSKA (reference sequence). V was trimmed by 5 bases and J by 0 bases, leaving 12 bases between them. The CDR3 nucleotides read TGCAGTGCTCCAAATTACGGGAGCACAGATACGCAGTATTTT. This codes for CSAPNYGSTDTQYF.

A note on this clonotype: A much larger clone differs from this one at a single base, so this may be a read error. The chain couples TRBV6-2 or TRBV6-3 to TRBJ1-1; D not resolved. Germline-derived CDR1 and CDR2 are MNHEY and SVGEGT. The CDR3 runs to 15 residues. CDR3 residues: CVSSYYRTENTEAFF. The CDR3, as DNA: TGTGTCAGCAGTTACTATCGGACGGAGAACACTGAAGCTTTCTTT.

This clonotype was observed many times. CDR3: CASSFEGWTGPIIYEQYF. CDR3 nucleotide sequence: TGTGCCAGCAGTTTTGAGGGATGGACAGGGCCAATAATTTACGAGCAGTACTTC. V usage is TRBV28 and J usage is TRBJ2-7; 8 bases agree with TRBD1. In germline, CDR1 is MDHEN, CDR2 SYDVKM. V lost 3 bases and J lost 4; bases outside the gene matches: 17. This CDR3 contains 18 residues.

This clonotype appeared a few times. The CDR3 sequence is CASSLLVSGNTIYF. The CDR3 DNA reads TGTGCCAGCAGCCTCCTGGTCTCTGGAAACACCATATATTTT. The chain combines TRBV5-6 with TRBJ1-3; D remains ambiguous. V dropped 4 bases and J dropped 0 bases, with 8 bases sitting between them. This CDR3 is 14 amino acids long. Germline assignment: CDR1 SGHDT and CDR2 YYEEEE.

The chain recombines TRBV27 with TRBJ2-2; the D gene is possibly TRBD2 (6 bases). This CDR3 region has 17 residues. V was shortened by 1 base and J by 5 bases, with 17 bases between the two germline ends. The germline V gene encodes CDR1 MNHEY and CDR2 SMNVEV (reference sequence). The CDR3 DNA reads TGTGCCAGCAGTTTATTGGTCACGGGAGTACGAACCGGGGAGCTGTTTTTT. The encoded protein is CASSLLVTGVRTGELFF.

Ten or more counts support this clonotype. The rearrangement uses TRBV4-1 and TRBJ2-7; TRBD1 is a possible D gene (6 bases). V was clipped by 0 bases and J by 3 bases, with 12 bases between them. The V gene's germline CDR1 is MGHRA and CDR2 YSYEKL. The CDR3 covers 15 residues. The CDR3 loop reads CASSQENRVGYEQYF. In DNA form, the CDR3 reads TGCGCCAGCAGCCAAGAAAACAGGGTCGGCTACGAGCAGTACTTC.